This T cell receptor beta chain came from a study of CD8 T cells in Susac syndrome. Random hexamers primed reverse transcription of about 0.45 to 1 ug RNA. TCRdb reprocessed the immunoSEQ multiplex PCR reads via MiXCR and lists one record per CDR3 protein. The table shows under 200,000 distinct CDR3 sequences, with approximately 95% occurring only once. The table lists this clonotype with a count of one. The TCR comes from a human donor with multiple sclerosis. Sequenced sample: CD8+ T cells from PBMCs.

In nucleotides, the CDR3 is TGTGCCAGCAAAGGGGGCGGTCAGCCCCAGCATTTT. Translation: CASKGGGQPQHF. This chain links TRBV2 with TRBJ1-5; 7 nucleotides line up with TRBD1. This CDR3 is built from 12 residues. The V gene's germline CDR1 is SNHLY and CDR2 FYNNEI. V shed 7 bases, J shed 6 bases, and the junction held 3 bases outside the gene matches.